One sample yielded the 27 T cell receptor beta chains listed below, sequenced in a study of blood T cell repertoires in COVID-19. Repertoires were generated with immunoSEQ multiplex PCR, while TCRdb's copy carries only in-frame clones and drops some. The sample lists approximately 210,000 clones, roughly four fifths occurring once. Material: peripheral blood. These receptors originate from a middle-aged woman with acute or convalescent COVID-19.

DNA of the CDR3: TGTGCCAGCAGGGGACTAGACACCTACGAGCAGTACTTC. This encodes CASRGLDTYEQYF. The chain is built from TRBV25-1 and TRBJ2-7; 8 bases match TRBD2. The length of the CDR3 is 13 residues. V shed 6 bases and J 2 bases; nucleotides not matched to a gene: 3. Germline CDR1 MGHDK, CDR2 SYGVNS.

This chain links TRBV9 with TRBJ2-7; D not certain. V was clipped by 2 bases and J by 0 bases, with 9 bases between them. The CDR3 is 14 amino acids. Germline CDR1 and CDR2: SGDLS and YYNGEE. The CDR3 DNA sequence: TGTGCCAGCAGCGTGGGCCTCTACTCCTACGAGCAGTACTTC. This encodes CASSVGLYSYEQYF.

The genes are TRBV6-5 and TRBJ2-1; TRBD2 matches at 11 bases. Germline CDR1 MNHEY, CDR2 SVGAGI. This CDR3 has 15 residues. Trimming cost V 5 bases and J 6 bases; bases outside gene matches: 6. CDR3 sequence (DNA): TGTGCCAGCAGTCCGATTAGCGGGAGGGCCAATGAGCAGTTCTTC. Encoded protein: CASSPISGRANEQFF.

This chain connects TRBV7-2 to TRBJ2-1; 8 nucleotides align to TRBD2. The CDR3 loop spans 19 amino acids. V was clipped by 4 bases and J by 5 bases; unmatched bases: 19. CDR1 is SGHTA, CDR2 FQGNSA, per germline. This chain's CDR3 is CASSSGTTARLAQHNEQFF. CDR3 bases: TGTGCCAGCAGCTCTGGGACAACAGCTAGACTAGCGCAACACAATGAGCAGTTCTTC.

This clone showed up just a few times. The genes are TRBV5-1 and TRBJ2-1, with 10 positions matching TRBD2. The germline CDR1 and CDR2 sequences are SGHRS and YFSETQ. There are 15 residues in the CDR3. V gave up 2 bases and J gave up 6 bases; unmatched junction bases: 5. CDR3 loop: CASSFGLAGANEQFF. The CDR3 coding sequence is TGCGCCAGCAGCTTTGGCCTAGCGGGAGCCAATGAGCAGTTCTTC.

The rearrangement links TRBV6-5 to TRBJ2-1; tentative D call: TRBD1 (5 bases). With 4 bases removed from V and 2 bases from J, the gap between germline ends came to 15 bases. Germline lookup yields CDR1 MNHEY and CDR2 SVGAGI. This CDR3 has 16 amino acids. The DNA for the CDR3 is TGTGCCAGCAGTTCCAGGGATACCAGAACCTACAATGAGCAGTTCTTC. Translated: CASSSRDTRTYNEQFF.

The count of this clone is one. The rearrangement links TRBV19 to TRBJ2-7; D is undetermined. The V gene lost 3 bases and the J gene lost 4 bases, with 10 bases spanning the gap. Germline V CDR1 and CDR2: LNHDA, SQIVND (reference sequence). The CDR3 length is 13 residues. CDR3 region: CASSMRGAYEQYF. In DNA form, the CDR3 reads TGTGCCAGTAGTATGAGAGGAGCGTACGAGCAGTACTTC.

The chain employs TRBV5-1 and TRBJ2-1, with D tentatively TRBD1 (5 bases). The CDR3 covers 14 residues. The V end was cut by 2 bases, the J end by 6 bases, with 12 bases between. Germline values: CDR1 SGHRS, CDR2 YFSETQ. In nucleotides, the CDR3 is TGCGCCAGCAGCTTTCAGGGTGCGCCCAATGAGCAGTTCTTC. This sequence encodes CASSFQGAPNEQFF.

V gene TRBV7-2 combines with J gene TRBJ2-6, with TRBD2 matching over 8 bases. The trim removed 0 bases at V and 0 bases at J, leaving 4 bases unmatched. Germline V gives CDR1 SGHTA, CDR2 FQGNSA. The CDR3 loop spans 18 amino acids. The CDR3 protein is CASSLASGKTSGANVLTF. For the CDR3, the DNA is TGTGCCAGCAGCTTAGCTAGCGGGAAAACCTCTGGGGCCAACGTCCTGACTTTC. The full variable domain, with the rest looked up from reference TRBV7-2 and TRBJ2-6, is GAGVSQSPSNKVTEKGKDVELRCDPISGHTALYWYRQSLGQGLEFLIYFQGNSAPDKSGLPSDRFSAERTGGSVSTLTIQRTQQEDSAVYLCASSLASGKTSGANVLTFGAGSRLTVL.

The genes are TRBV6-2 or TRBV6-3 and TRBJ2-1; 10 bases map to TRBD2. Losses at the gene ends were 2 bases for V and 2 bases for J; bases not matched to a gene: 3. The CDR3 sequence is 16 residues long. Germline-derived CDR1 and CDR2 are MNHEY and SVGEGT. The CDR3: CASSYASGRTYNEQFF. CDR3 in DNA: TGTGCCAGCAGTTACGCTAGCGGGAGAACCTACAATGAGCAGTTCTTC.

J is TRBJ2-4 and V is TRBV18, with 9 bases identical to TRBD2. CDR1 is KGHSH and CDR2 is LQKENI in the germline V gene. The CDR3 is made up of 14 amino acids. V was pared by 3 bases and J by 8 bases, with 5 bases of the junction left unmatched. CDR3 in amino acids: CASSPSGGRYIQYF. The CDR3 DNA is TGTGCCAGCTCACCCAGCGGGGGGAGGTACATTCAGTACTTC.

The rearrangement links TRBV7-2 to TRBJ1-1; 7 nucleotides match TRBD1. Germline lookup yields CDR1 SGHTA and CDR2 FQGNSA. Trimming took 5 bases from V and 5 from J; bases not matched to a gene: 8. There are 14 residues in the CDR3. The CDR3 region has the DNA TGTGCCAGCAGCCCCATGGGGACAGCGACTGAAGCTTTCTTT. It yields the protein CASSPMGTATEAFF.

The V call is TRBV4-1, the J call TRBJ2-3, with 7 bases fitting TRBD2. The CDR3 contains 13 residues. Trimming took 4 bases from V and 9 from J; bases not matched to a gene: 7. Germline values: CDR1 MGHRA, CDR2 YSYEKL. This CDR3 is CASSPLTGGTQYF. The DNA for the CDR3 is TGCGCCAGCAGCCCTCTTACGGGAGGAACGCAGTATTTT.

The rearrangement joins TRBV6-1 to TRBJ2-7, with D maybe TRBD2 (6 bases). Trimming took off 0 bases at V and 4 bases at J, with 16 bases between the two ends. The CDR3 contains 16 residues. Looked up from germline, CDR1 is MNHNS and CDR2 is SASEGT. CDR3 nucleotide sequence: TGTGCCAGCAGTGAAGCGGGGGGAAGGGCCGGTTACGAGCAGTACTTC. Encoded protein: CASSEAGGRAGYEQYF.

This chain joins TRBV27 and TRBJ2-3, with 8 bases matching TRBD2. The junction had 9 bases not matched to a gene; V was cut back by 7 bases and J by 0 bases. Germline V gene sequence: CDR1 MNHEY, CDR2 SMNVEV (reference sequence). There are 16 residues in the CDR3. The CDR3 coding sequence is TGTGCCAGCACCTCCCTAGCGGGTCAAAGCACAGATACGCAGTATTTT. It specifies CASTSLAGQSTDTQYF.

The J gene is TRBJ2-7, the V gene TRBV2; D not certain. Germline V gene sequence: CDR1 SNHLY, CDR2 FYNNEI. Trimming took 4 bases from V and 1 from J, leaving 11 bases between them. The CDR3 totals 14 residues. CDR3 in DNA: TGTGCCAGCAGTGGGGTTCCCAGGTCCTACGAGCAGTACTTC. Amino acid sequence: CASSGVPRSYEQYF.

The chain couples TRBV6-5 to TRBJ1-5; tentatively, D is TRBD1 (6 bases). Germline assignment: CDR1 MNHEY and CDR2 SVGAGI. Trimming took off 5 bases at V and 0 bases at J, with 11 bases between the two ends. The CDR3 has 15 amino acids. The CDR3, as DNA: TGTGCCAGCAGTATAGGACAGCCTAGCAATCAGCCCCAGCATTTT. It is translated as CASSIGQPSNQPQHF.

V usage is TRBV18 and J usage is TRBJ2-7; 7 nucleotides align to TRBD2. The ends lost 0 bases at V and 4 bases at J; junction bases unmatched: 6. Germline V gene data show CDR1 as KGHSH and CDR2 as LQKENI. This CDR3 comprises 15 residues. The CDR3 region is CASSPPSGGVYEQYF. The CDR3 DNA is TGTGCCAGCTCACCACCGAGTGGGGGGGTTTACGAGCAGTACTTC.

This chain joins TRBV6-6 and TRBJ1-5; D possibly corresponds to TRBD1 (6 bases). This CDR3 has 16 residues. V lost 10 bases, J lost 0 bases, and 19 bases lay in between. CDR1 MNHNY and CDR2 SVGAGI come from the germline V gene (reference sequence). The CDR3: CATLWGRGSSNQPQHF. DNA for the CDR3: TGTGCCACCTTATGGGGCAGGGGTTCTAGCAATCAGCCCCAGCATTTT.

This chain links TRBV10-3 with TRBJ2-7, with D possibly matching TRBD2 (5 bases). The V end lost 2 bases, the J end lost 2 bases, and 10 bases lay between the germline ends. Germline V gene lookup returns CDR1 ENHRY and CDR2 SYGVKD. The CDR3 spans 14 residues. CDR3 in DNA: TGTGCCATCAGTGAGCCCGGACTGACCTACGAGCAGTACTTC. Translated: CAISEPGLTYEQYF.

The gene calls are TRBV29-1 and TRBJ1-2; 9 bases line up with TRBD1. This CDR3 is built from 17 residues. CDR1 and CDR2 from the germline V gene are SQVTM and ANQGSEA. J gave up 4 bases and V 3 bases, and 15 bases lay outside the gene matches. CDR3: CSVEGGGTGLPFYGYTF. CDR3 nucleotides: TGCAGCGTTGAGGGAGGGGGGACAGGGTTACCCTTCTATGGCTACACCTTC.

V usage is TRBV23-1 and J usage is TRBJ2-7, with 8 positions matching TRBD1. TRBV23-1 is an ORF, with its function uncertain. J was trimmed by 4 bases and V by 5 bases; bases with no gene match: 4. This CDR3 comprises 13 residues. The CDR3 nucleotides read TGCGCCAGCAGTAGGACAGGGATTTACGAGCAGTACTTC. Its translation: CASSRTGIYEQYF.

The chain recombines TRBV11-2 with TRBJ2-3; 7 positions agree with TRBD2. The CDR3 covers 15 residues. CDR1 SGHAT and CDR2 FQNNGV come from the germline V gene. Losses at the gene ends were 3 bases for V and 4 bases for J; bases not matched to a gene: 7. This chain's CDR3 is CASSFFGGSADTQYF. CDR3 DNA sequence: TGTGCCAGCAGCTTCTTCGGGGGGTCAGCAGATACGCAGTATTTT.

The V call is TRBV6-5, the J call TRBJ2-1; 9 positions match TRBD1. V lost 1 base and J lost 7; bases outside the gene matches: 8. Germline V gene lookup returns CDR1 MNHEY and CDR2 SVGAGI. The CDR3 length is 16 residues. The CDR3 loop reads CASSYYPGQGGNEQFF. DNA for the CDR3: TGTGCCAGCAGTTACTACCCGGGACAGGGAGGGAATGAGCAGTTCTTC.

The gene calls are TRBV29-1 and TRBJ1-2; 9 bases are shared with TRBD1. CDR1 SQVTM and CDR2 ANQGSEA come from the germline V gene. The CDR3 has 13 residues. Trimming removed 6 bases from V and 3 bases from J; junction bases left unmatched: 5. The CDR3 DNA is TGCAGCGTAGAGGACAGGGGACACTATGGCTACACCTTC. Encoded protein: CSVEDRGHYGYTF.

V and J are TRBV3-1 (or the pseudogene TRBV3-2) and TRBJ2-2, with unresolved D. Germline V gene data show CDR1 as LGHDT and CDR2 as YNNKEL (reference sequence). The CDR3 is made up of 14 amino acids. V dropped 1 base and J dropped 0 bases, with 3 bases sitting between them. The CDR3 loop is CASSQVTNTGELFF. CDR3 nucleotides: TGTGCCAGCAGCCAAGTAACGAACACCGGGGAGCTGTTTTTT.

This chain joins TRBV7-2 and TRBJ1-1; 7 bases are shared with TRBD1. Germline V gene data show CDR1 as SGHTA and CDR2 as FQGNSA. Germline trimming cut 0 bases from V and 1 base from J; bases unmatched to any gene: 2. The CDR3 spans 15 residues. The CDR3 sequence: CASSLAGGGNTEAFF. The CDR3 bases are TGTGCCAGCAGCTTAGCAGGGGGCGGGAACACTGAAGCTTTCTTT. Combining the CDR3 with reference TRBV7-2 and TRBJ1-1 gives the whole variable domain GAGVSQSPSNKVTEKGKDVELRCDPISGHTALYWYRQSLGQGLEFLIYFQGNSAPDKSGLPSDRFSAERTGGSVSTLTIQRTQQEDSAVYLCASSLAGGGNTEAFFGQGTRLTVV.